These 18 T cell receptor beta chains were all obtained from the same sample, sequenced in a study of patients and donors after allogeneic stem cell transplantation. Each CDR3 protein is one row after TCRdb ran MiXCR on the RT-PCR reads. In the table there are 410,000 or so distinct CDR3 sequences, 16% of which are singletons. Sequenced input: blood, either unsorted or a sorted T cell fraction (not recorded which). Every receptor here comes from a human donor who was either an allogeneic HSCT recipient or a stem cell or donor lymphocyte infusion donor (not recorded which). It is not recorded whose cells these are; they may come from a transplant donor.

The J gene is TRBJ2-7, the V gene TRBV21-1; the table calls TRBD1, which could not be checked here. TRBV21-1 is annotated as a pseudogene. The CDR3 has 14 residues. As DNA, the CDR3 is TGTGCCAGCAGCAACGGCGAGGCGCCCTACGAGCAGTACTTC. Encoded protein: CASSNGEAPYEQYF.

This clonotype was counted between two and nine times. The J gene is TRBJ2-7, the V gene TRBV7-2, with D maybe TRBD1 (6 bases). Germline V gives CDR1 SGHTA, CDR2 FQGNSA. The CDR3 is made up of 17 amino acids. Trimming shortened V by 4 bases and J by 2 bases, and 21 bases separated the two germline ends. The CDR3 spells CASSSHGRGGPAYEQYF. CDR3 in DNA: TGTGCCAGCAGCTCCCACGGGCGTGGGGGCCCCGCCTACGAGCAGTACTTC.

This chain links TRBV3-1 with TRBJ2-7; 12 bases are a match to TRBD2. The CDR3 covers 18 residues. Germline V gene data show CDR1 as LGHDT and CDR2 as YNNKEL (reference sequence). V gave up 5 bases and J gave up 1 base; unmatched junction bases: 12. The CDR3 region is CASSSSPGLAGPSYEQYF. CDR3 bases: TGTGCCAGCAGCTCCTCCCCCGGACTAGCGGGGCCATCCTACGAGCAGTACTTC.

This clonotype was seen ten or more times. J is TRBJ2-7 and V is TRBV5-1; 9 nucleotides align to TRBD1. The CDR3 loop spans 15 amino acids. The V segment lost 0 bases and the J segment 2 bases; nucleotides outside the gene matches: 3. Germline CDR1 SGHRS, CDR2 YFSETQ. The CDR3 here is CASSLGGTGPYEQYF. For the CDR3, the DNA is TGCGCCAGCAGCTTGGGAGGGACAGGGCCCTACGAGCAGTACTTC.

This clonotype was detected ten times or more. The V and J genes are TRBV12-3 or TRBV12-4 and TRBJ2-5, with D perhaps matching TRBD1 (5 bases). The CDR3 consists of 14 residues. V shed 5 bases and J shed 9 bases, with 19 bases lying between them. CDR3 amino acids: CASSLQTVPGPQYF. The CDR3 DNA reads as TGTGCCAGCAGTCTCCAGACAGTCCCCGGACCCCAGTACTTC.

The V and J genes are TRBV11-1 and TRBJ2-3; 12 positions match TRBD2. The CDR3 sequence is 19 residues long. V trimming: 1 base; J trimming: 2 bases; junction bases outside the gene matches: 10. Germline V lookup: CDR1 SGHAT, CDR2 FQDESV (reference sequence). CDR3 amino acids: CASSLVGEWTSGDTDTQYF. The CDR3 coding sequence is TGTGCCAGCAGCTTAGTGGGGGAATGGACTAGCGGGGACACAGATACGCAGTATTTT.

In its sample, this clonotype was seen many times. This chain connects TRBV12-3 or TRBV12-4 to TRBJ2-7, with 11 bases aligning to TRBD1. V dropped 6 bases and J dropped 3; count of bases not matched to a gene: 4. This CDR3 has 14 residues. The CDR3 is CASRPGTGGYEQYF. The CDR3 DNA reads TGTGCCAGCAGACCCGGGACAGGGGGCTACGAGCAGTACTTC.

There are a few counts of this clonotype. This chain connects TRBV6-1 to TRBJ2-2; D is possibly TRBD2 (5 bases). This CDR3 region has 14 residues. The V and J ends lost 8 bases and 5 bases respectively, with 15 bases between them. Germline CDR1 is MNHNS and CDR2 is SASEGT. CDR3 coding DNA: TGTGCCAGCCGGGCACGGTGGAGGACCGGGGAGCTGTTTTTT. This encodes CASRARWRTGELFF.

This clonotype was observed a few times. The chain joins TRBV7-9 to TRBJ1-1; D is unclear. The CDR3 length is 15 residues. V shed 0 bases and J shed 5 bases, with 13 bases lying between them. Germline-derived CDR1 and CDR2 are SEHNR and FQNEAQ (reference sequence). Here the CDR3 reads CASSLAAGRRTEAFF. The CDR3 DNA reads TGTGCCAGCAGCTTAGCAGCGGGGAGGCGAACTGAAGCTTTCTTT. Looking up the rest from reference TRBV7-9 and TRBJ1-1 gives the full variable domain: DTGVSQNPRHKITKRGQNVTFRCDPISEHNRLYWYRQTLGQGPEFLTYFQNEAQLEKSRLLSDRFSAERPKGSFSTLEIQRTEQGDSAMYLCASSLAAGRRTEAFFGQGTRLTVV.

This clonotype has a count of ten or more. The V and J genes are TRBV5-1 and TRBJ1-1; D possibly corresponds to TRBD1 (6 bases). The germline gives CDR1 SGHRS, CDR2 YFSETQ. Trimming stripped 5 bases from V and 0 bases from J, with 8 bases between. The CDR3 length is 13 residues. The CDR3 DNA sequence: TGCGCCAGCAGGGACAGCCTGAACACTGAAGCTTTCTTT. Its protein is CASRDSLNTEAFF. The whole variable domain, filled in from reference TRBV5-1 and TRBJ1-1, reads KAGVTQTPRYLIKTRGQQVTLSCSPISGHRSVSWYQQTPGQGLQFLFEYFSETQRNKGNFPGRFSGRQFSNSRSEMNVSTLELGDSALYLCASRDSLNTEAFFGQGTRLTVV.

The J gene is TRBJ2-5, the V gene TRBV11-3; D possibly uses TRBD1 or TRBD2 (6 bases each). V lost 5 bases to trimming and J lost 4 bases, with 17 bases between them. The CDR3 is 15 amino acids. The germline CDR1 and CDR2 sequences are SGHNT and YENEEA. CDR3: CASSQMGGERETQYF. CDR3 sequence (DNA): TGTGCCAGCAGCCAGATGGGGGGCGAACGAGAGACCCAGTACTTC.

The genes are TRBV3-1 and TRBJ2-2; 10 bases match TRBD2. The CDR3 totals 17 residues. The junction had 4 bases not matched to a gene; V was cut back by 2 bases and J by 1 base. Germline V lookup: CDR1 LGHDT, CDR2 YNNKEL (reference sequence). The CDR3 loop reads CASSQRQRGGNTGELFF. CDR3 nucleotide sequence: TGTGCCAGCAGCCAACGACAGCGGGGGGGGAACACCGGGGAGCTGTTTTTT.

This clonotype was observed a handful of times. The chain uses TRBV15 and TRBJ1-5; TRBD1 is a possible D gene (6 bases). The length of the CDR3 is 15 residues. Germline CDR1 reads LNHNV; CDR2 reads YYDKDF (reference sequence). Trimming took off 5 bases at V and 5 bases at J, with 16 bases between the two ends. Here the CDR3 DNA reads TGTGCCACCAGCGCAGAGTATCCAGGGGATCAGCCCCAGCATTTT. Protein: CATSAEYPGDQPQHF.

This clonotype was seen a few times. This sequence joins TRBV6-2 or TRBV6-3 and TRBJ2-7; 8 bases match TRBD2. The CDR3 spans 14 residues. In germline, CDR1 is MNHEY, CDR2 SVGEGT. V lost 7 bases and J lost 1; bases outside the gene matches: 6. CDR3 sequence reads: CASTLAGLSYEQYF. CDR3 in DNA: TGTGCCAGCACCTTAGCGGGGTTATCCTACGAGCAGTACTTC.

The chain links TRBV13 to TRBJ2-7; 7 bases align to TRBD2. This CDR3 has 13 amino acids. The V segment lost 5 bases and the J segment 6 bases; nucleotides outside the gene matches: 7. Per the germline V gene, CDR1 is PRHDT and CDR2 is FYEKMQ (reference sequence). CDR3 region: CASSGKRGAEQYF. The CDR3 DNA reads as TGTGCCAGCAGCGGAAAGCGGGGTGCCGAGCAGTACTTC.

The chain recombines TRBV13 with TRBJ2-5; a weak D match, TRBD2 (6 bases). Trimming removed 4 bases from V and 3 bases from J, with 18 bases in between. This CDR3 is 16 amino acids long. From germline, CDR1 is PRHDT and CDR2 FYEKMQ (reference sequence). CDR3 sequence (DNA): TGTGCCAGCAGCTCTAGCGAGCTTTTGCTTAAAGAGACCCAGTACTTC. Translating it yields CASSSSELLLKETQYF.

A few counts support this clonotype. J is TRBJ2-4 and V is TRBV4-1, with D possibly called TRBD1 or TRBD2 (5 bases each). Germline loops: CDR1 MGHRA, CDR2 YSYEKL. This CDR3 comprises 18 residues. V lost 0 bases and J lost 1, with 16 bases in between. The CDR3 is CASSQEVSSGRAKNIQYF. The CDR3 DNA is TGCGCCAGCAGCCAAGAGGTCAGTTCGGGGCGGGCCAAAAACATTCAGTACTTC.

CDR3 sequence (DNA): TGCGCCAGCAGCTTGGCCAGCAACAGGGCCTACGAGCAGTACTTC. Translating gives CASSLASNRAYEQYF. This sequence joins TRBV5-1 and TRBJ2-7, with a possible D match to TRBD1 (6 bases). The V end lost 0 bases, the J end lost 2 bases, and 12 bases lay between the germline ends. The germline CDR1 and CDR2 sequences are SGHRS and YFSETQ. The CDR3 totals 15 residues.